A selection of T cell receptor beta chains follows, all from one sample in a study of T cells in Graves' hyperthyroidism and ophthalmopathy. Each CDR3 protein is one row after TCRdb ran MiXCR on the multiplex PCR reads. The sample contains hundreds of thousands of distinct CDR3 sequences, 11% to 15% of which appear only once. The sample consisted of blood. Receptor source: a woman younger than 30 with Graves' hyperthyroidism. Both conserved end residues are part of each CDR3. D genes are given only for firm matches. Size is omitted from some rows. Given values are once, few, many or a class for expanded clones.

clone size: -; D gene: -; V gene: TRBV2; J gene: TRBJ1-3; CDR3 DNA: TGTGCCAGCAGTCGAGAGATCTCTGGAAACACCATATATTTT; CDR3 protein: CASSREISGNTIYF
clone size: many; D gene: -; V gene: TRBV18; J gene: TRBJ2-5; CDR3 DNA: TGTGCCAGCTCACCACTGGCCAGGGCGACCCAAGAGACCCAGTACTTC; CDR3 protein: CASSPLARATQETQYF
clone size: few; D gene: -; V gene: TRBV4-1; J gene: TRBJ2-7; CDR3 DNA: TGCGCCAGCAGCCCAAACGGCGGGACAACCGAGCAGTACTTC; CDR3 protein: CASSPNGGTTEQYF
clone size: -; D gene: -; V gene: TRBV11-2; J gene: TRBJ2-7; CDR3 DNA: TGTGCCAGCAGCTTAGATCCCCGGAGCTCCTACGAGCAGTACTTC; CDR3 protein: CASSLDPRSSYEQYF
clone size: many; D gene: -; V gene: TRBV30; J gene: TRBJ1-2; CDR3 DNA: TGTGCCTGGAGTGTACGGGGGAACGGGGCTAACTATGGCTACACCTTC; CDR3 protein: CAWSVRGNGANYGYTF
clone size: -; D gene: TRBD1; V gene: TRBV29-1; J gene: TRBJ1-1; CDR3 DNA: TGCAGCGAGATCCGACAGGGACATCGGGAGAACACTGAAGCTTTCTTT; CDR3 protein: CSEIRQGHRENTEAFF
clone size: -; D gene: -; V gene: TRBV7-9; J gene: TRBJ2-2; CDR3 DNA: TGTGCCAGCAGCTTAGGGGACTCGGCTGGCGGGGAGCTGTTTTTT; CDR3 protein: CASSLGDSAGGELFF
clone size: -; D gene: TRBD2; V gene: TRBV4-3; J gene: TRBJ2-7; CDR3 DNA: TGCGCCAGCAGCCAAGATCGTGGTAGCGGGAGGGAAGACGAGCAGTACTTC; CDR3 protein: CASSQDRGSGREDEQYF
clone size: -; D gene: -; V gene: TRBV19; J gene: TRBJ1-1; CDR3 DNA: TGTGCCAGTAGTTTTCAGGTCAGCACTGAAGCTTTCTTT; CDR3 protein: CASSFQVSTEAFF
clone size: many; D gene: -; V gene: TRBV2; J gene: TRBJ1-1; CDR3 DNA: TGTGCCAGCAGGACGGGGGTTTCACATGAAGCTTTCTTT; CDR3 protein: CASRTGVSHEAFF
clone size: few; D gene: -; V gene: TRBV6-1; J gene: TRBJ2-7; CDR3 DNA: TGTGCCAGCAGGGAAGACGGAGGCTACGAGCAGTACTTC; CDR3 protein: CASREDGGYEQYF
clone size: many; D gene: TRBD1; V gene: TRBV12-3/TRBV12-4; J gene: TRBJ2-3; CDR3 DNA: TGTGCCAGCAGCGACGGGACAGGGGGCTATACGCAGTATTTT; CDR3 protein: CASSDGTGGYTQYF
clone size: once; D gene: TRBD1; V gene: TRBV2; J gene: TRBJ2-1; CDR3 DNA: TGTACCAGCAGTTACCCGGGACAGGGTCACAATGAGCAGTTCTTC; CDR3 protein: CTSSYPGQGHNEQFF
clone size: many; D gene: TRBD1; V gene: TRBV2; J gene: TRBJ2-3; CDR3 DNA: TGTGCCAGCAGTGATGGGACAGGCACAGATACGCAGTATTTT; CDR3 protein: CASSDGTGTDTQYF
clone size: many; D gene: -; V gene: TRBV29-1; J gene: TRBJ1-2; CDR3 DNA: TGCAGCGTTGGGGCCGGACAAAACTATGGCTACACCTTC; CDR3 protein: CSVGAGQNYGYTF
clone size: few; D gene: -; V gene: TRBV6-1; J gene: TRBJ2-2; CDR3 DNA: TGTGCCAGCGGAGGGGGGCTGGCTGGCGTAAGGGGGACCGGGGAGCTGTTTTTT; CDR3 protein: CASGGGLAGVRGTGELFF
clone size: many; D gene: -; V gene: TRBV28; J gene: TRBJ2-7; CDR3 DNA: TGTGCCATCGGGGGCCAGAGCTCCTACGAGCAGTACTTC; CDR3 protein: CAIGGQSSYEQYF
clone size: -; D gene: -; V gene: TRBV6-1; J gene: TRBJ2-1; CDR3 DNA: TGTGCCAGCAGTGAATTGGTTTTTGATGAGCAGTTCTTC; CDR3 protein: CASSELVFDEQFF
clone size: many; D gene: -; V gene: TRBV11-1; J gene: TRBJ2-1; CDR3 DNA: TGTGCCAGCAGCCTAAGCGCCTACGGAGAGTACTATGAGCAGTTCTTC; CDR3 protein: CASSLSAYGEYYEQFF
clone size: many; D gene: -; V gene: TRBV12-3/TRBV12-4; J gene: TRBJ1-1; CDR3 DNA: TGTGCCAGCAGTTTATGGGAGACTGAAGCTTTCTTT; CDR3 protein: CASSLWETEAFF
clone size: many; D gene: -; V gene: TRBV3-1; J gene: TRBJ1-1; CDR3 DNA: TGTGCCAGCAGCCAAGTTGGGAACACTGAAGCTTTCTTT; CDR3 protein: CASSQVGNTEAFF
clone size: -; D gene: -; V gene: TRBV28; J gene: TRBJ2-7; CDR3 DNA: TGTGCCAGCAGTTCCCCTGCCCGAACCTACGAGCAGTACTTC; CDR3 protein: CASSSPARTYEQYF
clone size: many; D gene: TRBD2; V gene: TRBV6-2/TRBV6-3; J gene: TRBJ2-2; CDR3 DNA: TGTGCCAGCAACGGACTAGGGAGAGGGTCCGGGGAGCTGTTTTTT; CDR3 protein: CASNGLGRGSGELFF
clone size: -; D gene: -; V gene: TRBV7-8; J gene: TRBJ1-5; CDR3 DNA: TGTGCCAGCAGCTTTGCAGCAGGGGGCAATCAGCCCCAGCATTTT; CDR3 protein: CASSFAAGGNQPQHF
clone size: many; D gene: TRBD1; V gene: TRBV6-1; J gene: TRBJ2-7; CDR3 DNA: TGTGCCAGCTCATACGGGGACAGGTCCTACGAGCAGTACTTC; CDR3 protein: CASSYGDRSYEQYF
clone size: -; D gene: -; V gene: TRBV5-6; J gene: TRBJ2-4; CDR3 DNA: TGTGCCAGCAGCTTGGATTTTGAGGTGGGAAACATTCAGTACTTC; CDR3 protein: CASSLDFEVGNIQYF
clone size: many; D gene: -; V gene: TRBV13; J gene: TRBJ2-1; CDR3 DNA: TGTGCCAGCAGCGAGGGGGGGGCCTACAATGAGCAGTTCTTC; CDR3 protein: CASSEGGAYNEQFF
clone size: many; D gene: -; V gene: TRBV24-1; J gene: TRBJ2-3; CDR3 DNA: TGTGCCACCAGTGACCGATCATTCTCCACAGAGGGTGCAGATACGCAGTATTTT; CDR3 protein: CATSDRSFSTEGADTQYF
clone size: -; D gene: -; V gene: TRBV6-1; J gene: TRBJ1-4; CDR3 DNA: TGTGCCAGCAGTGAAGCGCGCGGGGCAGGACTGTTTTTT; CDR3 protein: CASSEARGAGLFF
clone size: many; D gene: -; V gene: TRBV7-9; J gene: TRBJ2-3; CDR3 DNA: TGTGCCAGCAGCTTTCAATTCGGGTCTAGCACAGATACGCAGTATTTT; CDR3 protein: CASSFQFGSSTDTQYF
clone size: -; D gene: TRBD1; V gene: TRBV5-6; J gene: TRBJ1-6; CDR3 DNA: TGTGCCAGCAGCTTGAAGGGACAGAAATATAATTCACCCCTCCACTTT; CDR3 protein: CASSLKGQKYNSPLHF
clone size: many; D gene: -; V gene: TRBV7-9; J gene: TRBJ2-7; CDR3 DNA: TGTGCCAGCAGCTTCCGGGCAGGAGGCTCCTACGAGCAGTACTTC; CDR3 protein: CASSFRAGGSYEQYF
clone size: -; D gene: -; V gene: TRBV7-9; J gene: TRBJ2-1; CDR3 DNA: TGTGCCAGCAGCTTAGTACAGGGTCAGAGGGAGCAGTTCTTC; CDR3 protein: CASSLVQGQREQFF
clone size: many; D gene: TRBD2; V gene: TRBV27; J gene: TRBJ2-3; CDR3 DNA: TGTGCCAGCAGCCTTTTGACCGGGACTACGAGCACAGATACGCAGTATTTT; CDR3 protein: CASSLLTGTTSTDTQYF
clone size: few; D gene: -; V gene: TRBV10-3; J gene: TRBJ2-7; CDR3 DNA: TGTGCCACCGAGGGCAACTACGAGCAGTACTTC; CDR3 protein: CATEGNYEQYF
clone size: many; D gene: -; V gene: TRBV12-3/TRBV12-4; J gene: TRBJ2-5; CDR3 DNA: TGTGCCAGCAGCCGTGGGACACTCCAAGAGACCCAGTACTTC; CDR3 protein: CASSRGTLQETQYF